This T cell receptor (beta chain) was obtained from a study of T cells in Graves' hyperthyroidism and ophthalmopathy. Findings and limits, study-wide: Ophthalmopathy onset followed model prediction by a median approximately 6.2 months.

Concerning this clonotype itself: Its target is not known.

Amplified TCR beta CDR3 regions came from RNA transcripts. The primer set for the first-round RT-PCR of the TCR CDR3 was HTBI. TCRdb called the multiplex PCR reads again in MiXCR, with one record for every CDR3 protein. The sample lists a few hundred thousand distinct CDR3 sequences, roughly 25% seen once, with more than 60% in the top ten. This CDR3 region has 14 residues. The germline CDR1 and CDR2 sequences are SGHVS and FQNEAQ. The V gene end was trimmed by 5 bases and the J gene end by 5 bases; junction bases not matched to a gene: 4. V usage is TRBV7-8 and J usage is TRBJ1-4; 8 positions agree with TRBD1. The TCR originated in a man in his fifties or sixties with Graves' hyperthyroidism. The sample comprised blood. The CDR3 loop reads CASSQGAYNEKLFF. The CDR3 bases are TGTGCCAGCAGCCAGGGGGCCTACAATGAAAAACTGTTTTTT.